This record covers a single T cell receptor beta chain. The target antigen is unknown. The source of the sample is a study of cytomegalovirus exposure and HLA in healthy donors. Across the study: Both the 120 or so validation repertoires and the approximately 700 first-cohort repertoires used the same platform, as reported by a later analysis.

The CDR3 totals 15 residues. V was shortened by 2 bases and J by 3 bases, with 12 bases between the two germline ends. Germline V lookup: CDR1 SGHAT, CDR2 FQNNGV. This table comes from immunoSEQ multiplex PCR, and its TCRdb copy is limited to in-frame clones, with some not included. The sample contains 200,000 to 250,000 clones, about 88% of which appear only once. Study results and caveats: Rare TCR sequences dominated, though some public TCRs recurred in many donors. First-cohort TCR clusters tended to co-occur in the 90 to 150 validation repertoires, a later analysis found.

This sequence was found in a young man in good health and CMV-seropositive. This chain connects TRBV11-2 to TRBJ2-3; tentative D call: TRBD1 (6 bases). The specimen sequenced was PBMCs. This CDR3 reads CASSLTPGETDTQYF. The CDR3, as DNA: TGTGCCAGCAGCTTAACCCCAGGGGAGACAGATACGCAGTATTTT.